The clone carrying this T cell receptor (beta chain) was picked up many times. Its antigen is undetermined. CDR1 is LNHDA and CDR2 is SQIVND in the germline V gene (reference sequence). This CDR3 has 17 residues. V trimming: 4 bases; J trimming: 1 base; junction bases outside the gene matches: 8. The data derive from a study of T cells in Graves' hyperthyroidism and ophthalmopathy. General study results and limits: Blood shared most expanded thyroid clonotypes above 0.001.

The TCR beta CDR3 regions underwent amplification using RNA transcripts as the source. A set of HTBI primers served as the primers for a first-round RT-PCR of the TCR CDR3. In TCRdb, the multiplex PCR reads were re-called with MiXCR into one record per CDR3 protein. The table lists nearly 600,000 distinct CDR3 sequences, roughly 14% of them singletons, with 5% to 7% in the top ten. Source material: blood. The origin of this receptor is a woman younger than 45 with Graves' hyperthyroidism that later progressed to Graves' ophthalmopathy. The rearrangement joins TRBV19 to TRBJ2-1, with TRBD1 matching 9 bases. The DNA for the CDR3 is TGTGCCAGTAGTACTCTAGGACAGGGGACTTCCTACAATGAGCAGTTCTTC. Translating it yields CASSTLGQGTSYNEQFF.